These T cell receptor beta chains were read from a single sample in a study of blood T cell repertoires in COVID-19. TCRdb keeps only in-frame clones here, not all; method: immunoSEQ multiplex PCR. Here the sample spans 300,000 to 450,000 clones, more than 75% being singletons. Sequencing was carried out using PBMCs or T cells enriched from blood (not recorded which). Receptor source: a man aged 35-49 years in a cohort exposed to, infected with or recovered from COVID-19 (not recorded which). Both conserved end residues are part of each CDR3. The order of the fields is clone size, D gene, J gene, V gene, CDR3 protein, CDR3 DNA. The D gene is left open where the match is weak. Not every row has a clone size; where given, it reads once, few, many or a size class.

>NA|NA|TRBJ1-5|TRBV2
CASSVGAGNQPQHF
TGTGCCAGCAGTGTTGGCGCAGGGAATCAGCCCCAGCATTTT
>NA|NA|TRBJ2-5|TRBV3-1/TRBV3-2
CASTLEGAETQYF
TGTGCCAGCACCCTAGAGGGCGCAGAGACCCAGTACTTC
>NA|NA|TRBJ1-1|TRBV5-1
CASSPGHKNTEAFF
TGCGCCAGCAGCCCTGGACACAAGAACACTGAAGCTTTCTTT
>NA|NA|TRBJ2-1|TRBV7-2
CASSPTNYNEQFF
TGTGCCAGCAGCCCTACCAACTACAATGAGCAGTTCTTC
>NA|NA|TRBJ2-7|TRBV30
CAWSVPRVTSYEQYF
TGTGCCTGGAGTGTACCCAGGGTCACCTCCTACGAGCAGTACTTC
>NA|TRBD1|TRBJ2-7|TRBV11-2
CASGVQGVGEQYF
TGTGCCAGCGGCGTACAGGGGGTGGGTGAGCAGTACTTC
>NA|NA|TRBJ2-7|TRBV11-2
CASSFGAGDSHEQYF
TGTGCCAGCAGCTTTGGAGCCGGGGACTCCCACGAGCAGTACTTC
>NA|TRBD1|TRBJ1-6|TRBV9
CASSPSAGGKPDSPLHF
TGTGCCAGCAGCCCCTCGGCAGGGGGCAAACCAGATTCACCCCTCCACTTT
>NA|TRBD2|TRBJ2-2|TRBV6-4
CASKLTSGSTGELFF
TGTGCCAGCAAATTGACTAGCGGGAGCACCGGGGAGCTGTTTTTT
>NA|NA|TRBJ1-6|TRBV27
CASSLGGVNSPLHF
TGTGCCAGCAGTTTGGGAGGGGTTAATTCACCCCTCCACTTT
>NA|NA|TRBJ1-2|TRBV7-9
CASSLEGGYGYTF
TGTGCCAGCAGCTTAGAAGGGGGCTATGGCTACACCTTC
>NA|TRBD1|TRBJ2-2|TRBV7-9
CASRTGVAPGELFF
TGTGCCAGCAGGACAGGGGTGGCCCCCGGGGAGCTGTTTTTT
>once|NA|TRBJ2-3|TRBV7-6
CASSLGRRVLTDTQYF
TGTGCCAGCAGCTTAGGACGGCGGGTCCTCACAGATACGCAGTATTTT
>NA|TRBD2|TRBJ2-1|TRBV10-3
CATGLAGLNEQFF
TGTGCCACCGGACTAGCGGGCCTCAATGAGCAGTTCTTC
>NA|NA|TRBJ2-1|TRBV11-3
CASSRGLVANSEQFF
TGTGCCAGCAGCCGGGGGTTAGTTGCCAATTCCGAGCAGTTCTTC
>NA|TRBD1|TRBJ2-7|TRBV19
CASTTGQASSYEQYF
TGTGCCAGTACCACCGGACAGGCGTCATCCTACGAGCAGTACTTC
>NA|NA|TRBJ1-5|TRBV9
CASSVGWTGNQPQHF
TGTGCCAGCAGCGTAGGTTGGACAGGCAATCAGCCCCAGCATTTT
>once|TRBD1|TRBJ1-3|TRBV18
CASSKGQGTGNTIYF
TGTGCCAGCTCAAAGGGACAGGGGACAGGAAACACCATATATTTT
>NA|TRBD2|TRBJ2-1|TRBV10-1
CASSSSSGSTKQFF
TGCGCCAGCAGTTCTTCTAGCGGGAGTACGAAGCAGTTCTTC
>NA|NA|TRBJ2-1|TRBV7-3
CASSFLGLAPYNEQFF
TGTGCCAGCAGCTTCTTAGGGCTAGCGCCGTACAATGAGCAGTTCTTC
>NA|NA|TRBJ2-2|TRBV9
CASSVGGGGISYTGELFF
TGTGCCAGCAGCGTAGGCGGAGGCGGGATCTCATACACCGGGGAGCTGTTTTTT
>NA|TRBD2|TRBJ2-1|TRBV10-1
CASSRIREGQNEQFF
TGCGCCAGCAGCAGAATACGGGAGGGCCAGAATGAGCAGTTCTTC
>NA|NA|TRBJ2-7|TRBV29-1
CSVLSGTYEQYF
TGCAGCGTGCTTTCGGGGACCTACGAGCAGTACTTC
>once|NA|TRBJ1-4|TRBV11-2
CASSLGTANEKLFF
TGTGCCAGCAGCTTAGGGACAGCTAATGAAAAACTGTTTTTT
>NA|TRBD1|TRBJ2-5|TRBV30
CAWSSGQGKETQYF
TGTGCCTGGAGTTCGGGACAGGGAAAAGAGACCCAGTACTTC
>NA|NA|TRBJ2-3|TRBV5-1
CASSRSGTEGTDTQYF
TGCGCCAGCAGCAGATCCGGGACTGAGGGCACAGATACGCAGTATTTT
>NA|NA|TRBJ1-2|TRBV7-8
CASSLEWGQLYGYTF
TGTGCCAGCAGCTTAGAATGGGGACAACTCTATGGCTACACCTTC
>NA|TRBD2|TRBJ2-5|TRBV27
CASSSNLAGAPLETQYF
TGTGCCAGCAGTTCCAATCTAGCGGGAGCCCCTCTTGAGACCCAGTACTTC
>NA|NA|TRBJ2-5|TRBV5-8
CASSMARGLETQYF
TGTGCCAGCAGCATGGCACGCGGCCTAGAGACCCAGTACTTC
>NA|NA|TRBJ1-2|TRBV5-8
CASSPQGILFYGYTF
TGTGCCAGCAGTCCCCAGGGCATCCTATTCTATGGCTACACCTTC
>NA|NA|TRBJ2-1|TRBV28
CASSLYPIQLAENEQFF
TGTGCCAGCAGTTTATATCCCATACAGCTAGCCGAGAATGAGCAGTTCTTC
>NA|NA|TRBJ1-1|TRBV19
CASSIIRGITEAFF
TGTGCCAGTAGTATTATTAGGGGGATCACTGAAGCTTTCTTT
>NA|NA|TRBJ2-4|TRBV2
CASHHMGGVAKNIQYF
TGTGCCAGCCACCACATGGGCGGGGTAGCCAAAAACATTCAGTACTTC
>NA|NA|TRBJ2-7|TRBV19
CASSPPDKYEQYF
TGTGCCAGTAGTCCTCCGGACAAGTACGAGCAGTACTTC
>once|TRBD2|TRBJ2-5|TRBV2
CASDLAGPQETQYF
TGTGCCAGCGATTTAGCGGGACCTCAAGAGACCCAGTACTTC
>NA|NA|TRBJ2-1|TRBV5-1
CASRPDGSSYNEQFF
TGCGCCAGCAGACCGGACGGGAGCTCCTACAATGAGCAGTTCTTC
>NA|TRBD1|TRBJ1-2|TRBV19
CASSIGQGDGYGYTF
TGTGCCAGTAGTATCGGACAGGGCGATGGCTATGGCTACACCTTC
>NA|NA|TRBJ2-5|TRBV13
CASSSPGKETQYF
TGTGCCAGCAGCTCCCCGGGAAAAGAGACCCAGTACTTC
>NA|NA|TRBJ2-2|TRBV25-1
CASSDQRDTGELFF
TGTGCCAGCAGTGATCAGAGGGACACCGGGGAGCTGTTTTTT
>NA|NA|TRBJ1-5|TRBV19
CASSIDYPISGNQPQHF
TGTGCCAGTAGTATAGATTATCCCATCTCGGGCAATCAGCCCCAGCATTTT
>NA|TRBD1|TRBJ1-2|TRBV30
CAGTANYGYTF
TGTGCCGGGACAGCTAACTATGGCTACACCTTC